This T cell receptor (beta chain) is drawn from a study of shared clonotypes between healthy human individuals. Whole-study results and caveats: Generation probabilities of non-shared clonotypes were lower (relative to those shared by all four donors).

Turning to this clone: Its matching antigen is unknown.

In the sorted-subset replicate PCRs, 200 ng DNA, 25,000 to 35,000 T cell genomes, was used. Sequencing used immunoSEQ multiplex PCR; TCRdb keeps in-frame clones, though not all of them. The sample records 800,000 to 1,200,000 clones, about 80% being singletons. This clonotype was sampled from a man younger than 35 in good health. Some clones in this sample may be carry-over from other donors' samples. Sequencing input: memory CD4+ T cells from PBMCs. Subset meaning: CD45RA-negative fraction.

CDR3 region: CASSLVSQGGNTQYF. The CDR3 DNA follows: TGCGCCAGCAGCTTGGTGTCACAGGGCGGTAATACGCAGTATTTT. The chain uses TRBV5-1 and TRBJ2-3, with D possibly TRBD1 on 6 matching bases. Trimming shortened V by 0 bases and J by 7 bases, and 15 bases separated the two germline ends. Germline assignment: CDR1 SGHRS and CDR2 YFSETQ. This CDR3 has 15 residues.